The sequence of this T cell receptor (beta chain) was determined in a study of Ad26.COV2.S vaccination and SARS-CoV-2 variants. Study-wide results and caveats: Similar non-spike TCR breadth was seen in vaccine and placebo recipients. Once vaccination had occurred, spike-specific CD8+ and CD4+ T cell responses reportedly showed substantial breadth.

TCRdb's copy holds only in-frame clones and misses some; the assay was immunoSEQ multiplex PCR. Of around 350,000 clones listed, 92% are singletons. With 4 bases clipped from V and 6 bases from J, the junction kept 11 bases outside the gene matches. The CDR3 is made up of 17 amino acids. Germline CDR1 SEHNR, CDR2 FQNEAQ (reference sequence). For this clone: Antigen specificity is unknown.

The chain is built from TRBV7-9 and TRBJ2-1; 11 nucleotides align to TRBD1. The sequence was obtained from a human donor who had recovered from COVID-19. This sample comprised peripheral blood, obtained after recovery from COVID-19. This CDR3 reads CASSSQKAGQGGNEQFF. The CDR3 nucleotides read TGTGCCAGCAGCTCACAAAAAGCGGGACAGGGGGGCAATGAGCAGTTCTTC.